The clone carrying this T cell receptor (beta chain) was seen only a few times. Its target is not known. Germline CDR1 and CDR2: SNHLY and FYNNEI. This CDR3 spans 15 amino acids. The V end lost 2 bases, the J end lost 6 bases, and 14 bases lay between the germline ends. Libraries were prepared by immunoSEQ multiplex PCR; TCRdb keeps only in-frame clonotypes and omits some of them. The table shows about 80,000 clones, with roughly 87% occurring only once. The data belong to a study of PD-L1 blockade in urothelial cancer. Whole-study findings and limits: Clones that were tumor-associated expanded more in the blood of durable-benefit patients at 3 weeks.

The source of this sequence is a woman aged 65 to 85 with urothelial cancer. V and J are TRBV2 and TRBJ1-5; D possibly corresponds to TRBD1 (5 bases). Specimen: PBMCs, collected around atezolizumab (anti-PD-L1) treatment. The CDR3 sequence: CASSERQLWAQPQHF. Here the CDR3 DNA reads TGTGCCAGCAGTGAACGACAGTTGTGGGCTCAGCCCCAGCATTTT. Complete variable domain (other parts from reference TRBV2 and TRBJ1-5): EPEVTQTPSHQVTQMGQEVILRCVPISNHLYFYWYRQILGQKVEFLVSFYNNEISEKSEIFDDQFSVERPDGSNFTLKIRSTKLEDSAMYFCASSERQLWAQPQHFGDGTRLSIL.